The clone carrying this T cell receptor (beta chain) was seen a few times. This sample is part of a study of response to subunit inactivated influenza vaccine. TCRdb redid the calling of the RT-PCR reads with MiXCR, one entry per CDR3 protein. This table holds roughly 710,000 distinct CDR3 sequences, approximately 15% found once. Germline V CDR1 and CDR2: MGHDK, SYGVNS. The CDR3 runs 12 residues. Trimming pared 8 bases from V and 5 bases from J, leaving 12 bases between. The chain employs TRBV25-1 and TRBJ1-1; D not certain. This sequence was found in a man aged 50-59 years who received an inactivated influenza vaccine. Specimen: PBMCs from blood, collected 14 to 15 days before vaccination. CDR3 in DNA: TGTGCCAGCCACGGTAGTAGAACTGAAGCTTTCTTT. Protein: CASHGSRTEAFF.